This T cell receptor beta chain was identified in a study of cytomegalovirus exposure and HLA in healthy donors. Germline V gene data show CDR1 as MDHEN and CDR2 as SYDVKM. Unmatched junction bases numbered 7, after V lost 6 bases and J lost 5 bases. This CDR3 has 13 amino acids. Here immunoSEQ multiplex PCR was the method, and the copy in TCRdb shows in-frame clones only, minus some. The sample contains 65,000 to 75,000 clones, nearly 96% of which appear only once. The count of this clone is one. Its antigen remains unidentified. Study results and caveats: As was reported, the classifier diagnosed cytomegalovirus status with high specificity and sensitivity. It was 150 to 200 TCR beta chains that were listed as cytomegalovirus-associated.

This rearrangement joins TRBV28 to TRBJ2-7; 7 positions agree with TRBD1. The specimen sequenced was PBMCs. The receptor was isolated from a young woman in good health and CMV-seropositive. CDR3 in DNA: TGTGCCAGCAGACCAACAGGGGTAGACGAGCAGTACTTC. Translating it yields CASRPTGVDEQYF.